This is a list of T cell receptor beta chains from one sample in a study of T cell repertoires in cytomegalovirus infection. TCRdb analysed the reads with MiXCR anew, one entry per CDR3 protein. The sample holds some 300,000 distinct CDR3 sequences, around 10% seen once. The sequenced material came from PBMCs. Every receptor here comes from a human donor in good health (CMV status not recorded). Some clones in this sample may be carry-over from other donors' samples. Both conserved end residues are part of each CDR3. D genes are given only for firm matches. Size is stated for part of the rows, as once, few or many counts, or as a class when the clone is expanded.

TRBD2	TRBV7-9	TRBJ2-3	-	TGTGCCAGCAGGGCAGCCGGGACTAGCCCAGATACGCAGTATTTT	CASRAAGTSPDTQYF
-	TRBV6-5	TRBJ1-4	few	TGTGCCAGCAGTTCCCAGGGAGGAGGTGAAAAACTGTTTTTT	CASSSQGGGEKLFF
-	TRBV14	TRBJ1-6	few	TGTGCCAGCAGCTTTGGAACAGCTAATTCACCCCTCCACTTT	CASSFGTANSPLHF
-	TRBV5-5	TRBJ2-2	few	TGTGCCAGCAGCCCGGCGGGTTACACCGGGGAGCTGTTTTTT	CASSPAGYTGELFF
-	TRBV7-2	TRBJ1-1	many	TGTGCCAGCAGCTTTAGTACAGGGGAAGCTTTCTTT	CASSFSTGEAFF
TRBD2	TRBV29-1	TRBJ2-3	many	TGCAGCGTTCCTTTGACTAGCGCAACAGATACGCAGTATTTT	CSVPLTSATDTQYF
-	TRBV24-1	TRBJ1-2	many	TGTGCCACCAGTGACGACAGGAGTAACTATGGCTACACCTTC	CATSDDRSNYGYTF
TRBD1	TRBV6-5	TRBJ2-1	-	TGTGCCAGCAGGGAACCGGGACAGGGCCACAATGAGCAGTTCTTC	CASREPGQGHNEQFF
TRBD2	TRBV28	TRBJ2-1	many	TGTGCCAGCAGTTCTAGCGGGGGAGGGGGCACCTACAATGAGCAGTTCTTC	CASSSSGGGGTYNEQFF
-	TRBV2	TRBJ1-1	many	TGTGCCAGCAGTGAGTTGGTGAACACTGAAGCTTTCTTT	CASSELVNTEAFF
-	TRBV7-8	TRBJ2-2	many	TGTGCCAGCAGCTTAAGATCCGTTAGGGAGCTGTTTTTT	CASSLRSVRELFF
-	TRBV19	TRBJ1-6	-	TGTGCCAGTAGTTACGATAATTCACCCCTCCACTTT	CASSYDNSPLHF
-	TRBV6-5	TRBJ1-5	many	TGTGCCAGCAGCGCCGGGGGGGTACGGGACCAGCCCCAGCATTTT	CASSAGGVRDQPQHF
-	TRBV20-1	TRBJ2-7	-	TGCAGTGCTATACGAGGGGCGGAGAACGAGCAGTACTTC	CSAIRGAENEQYF
-	TRBV12-5	TRBJ1-2	many	TGTGCTAGTGGTAACACAGAAACCTATGGCTACACCTTC	CASGNTETYGYTF
TRBD2	TRBV6-6	TRBJ2-3	-	TGTGCCAGCAGTTACCAGGCGGGGGGCACAGATACGCAGTATTTT	CASSYQAGGTDTQYF
TRBD2	TRBV7-2	TRBJ2-5	many	TGTGCCAGCAGCTTAGCGGGGACTAGCGCGGAGACCCAGTACTTC	CASSLAGTSAETQYF
-	TRBV2	TRBJ2-2	-	TGTGCCAGCAGTGTGGACGGGTTCACCGGGGAGCTGTTTTTT	CASSVDGFTGELFF
-	TRBV28	TRBJ2-2	many	TGTGCCAGCAGTTTCTCATTACCGGGACGGAATTTCACCGGGGAGCTGTTTTTT	CASSFSLPGRNFTGELFF
-	TRBV10-1	TRBJ2-3	many	TGCGCCAGCAGTCGTCCAGGAGGCACAGATACGCAGTATTTT	CASSRPGGTDTQYF
-	TRBV20-1	TRBJ2-2	-	TGCAGTGCCCCTCGAGGGGGTCACGTCACCGGGGAGCTGTTTTTT	CSAPRGGHVTGELFF
-	TRBV28	TRBJ2-5	many	TGTGCCAGCACCTCTGGGCGGGACGGGGAGTACTTC	CASTSGRDGEYF
-	TRBV20-1	TRBJ1-6	many	TGCAGTGGCCCCGGACAGACGCATAATTCACCCCTCCACTTT	CSGPGQTHNSPLHF